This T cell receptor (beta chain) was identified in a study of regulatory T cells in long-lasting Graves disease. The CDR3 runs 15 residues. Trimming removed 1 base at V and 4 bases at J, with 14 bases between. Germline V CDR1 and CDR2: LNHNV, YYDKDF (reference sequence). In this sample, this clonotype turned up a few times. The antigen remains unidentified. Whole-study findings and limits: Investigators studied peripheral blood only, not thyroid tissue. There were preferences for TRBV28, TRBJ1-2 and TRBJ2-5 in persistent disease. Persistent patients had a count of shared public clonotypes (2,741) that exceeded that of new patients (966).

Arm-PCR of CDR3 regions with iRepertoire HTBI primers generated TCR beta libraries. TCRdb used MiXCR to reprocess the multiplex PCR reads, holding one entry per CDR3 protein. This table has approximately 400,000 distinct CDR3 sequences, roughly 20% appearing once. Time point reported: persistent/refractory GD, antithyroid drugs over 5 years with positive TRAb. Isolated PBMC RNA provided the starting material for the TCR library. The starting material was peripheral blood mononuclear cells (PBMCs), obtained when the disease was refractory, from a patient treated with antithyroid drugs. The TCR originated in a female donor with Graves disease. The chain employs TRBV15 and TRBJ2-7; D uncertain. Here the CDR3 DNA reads TGTGCCACCAGCAGAGTTTCGGCCGCCCGGTACGAGCAGTACTTC. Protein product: CATSRVSAARYEQYF. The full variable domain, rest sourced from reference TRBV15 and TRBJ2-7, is DAMVIQNPRYQVTQFGKPVTLSCSQTLNHNVMYWYQQKSSQAPKLLFHYYDKDFNNEADTPDNFQSRRPNTSFCFLDIRSPGLGDTAMYLCATSRVSAARYEQYFGPGTRLTVT.